This T cell receptor (beta chain) was captured by sequencing in a study of blood T cell repertoires in COVID-19. Overall study context: The analysed material was cDNA or gDNA that came from T cells, B-cell-depleted T cells, or PBMCs.

Libraries were prepared by immunoSEQ multiplex PCR; TCRdb keeps only in-frame clonotypes and omits some of them. The sample consists of approximately 360,000 clones, over 75% of them appearing once. This CDR3 comprises 18 residues. Trimming removed 4 bases from V and 4 bases from J, with 23 bases in between. Germline CDR1 SGHKS, CDR2 YYEKEE (reference sequence). Participant reports of clinical history set cohort assignment. The receptor was isolated from a man between 40 and 49 years old in a cohort exposed to, infected with or recovered from COVID-19 (not recorded which). This chain links TRBV5-5 with TRBJ2-2, with D possibly TRBD1 on 6 matching bases. The sequenced sample was PBMCs or T cells enriched from blood (not recorded which). CDR3 amino acids: CASSPPLRGGVATGELFF. The CDR3 DNA sequence: TGTGCCAGCAGCCCACCCCTGAGAGGGGGAGTGGCCACCGGGGAGCTGTTTTTT. The variable domain in full, with the rest retrieved from reference TRBV5-5 and TRBJ2-2, is DAGVTQSPTHLIKTRGQQVTLRCSPISGHKSVSWYQQVLGQGPQFIFQYYEKEERGRGNFPDRFSARQFPNYSSELNVNALLLGDSALYLCASSPPLRGGVATGELFFGEGSRLTVL.